The clone carrying this T cell receptor beta chain was seen only a few times. Only in-frame clones appear in the TCRdb table, and some are missing; sequencing was by immunoSEQ multiplex PCR. Of fewer than 2,000 clones listed, approximately 22% are singletons. This specimen comes from a study of T cells in localized non-small cell lung cancer. Neighboring lung without atypia was obtained no less than 2 cm from the tumor margin. Trimming stripped 3 bases from V and 3 bases from J, with 10 bases between. The CDR3 loop spans 14 amino acids. Germline V gene lookup returns CDR1 LNHDA and CDR2 SQIVND (reference sequence).

The input for sequencing was normal lung tissue next to the tumor, taken before any cancer treatment. V usage is TRBV19 and J usage is TRBJ2-3; D gene uncertain. This sequence originates from a man aged 18-55 years with stage I lung adenocarcinoma. CDR3 sequence reads: CASSIGPNTDTQYF. CDR3 sequence (DNA): TGTGCCAGTAGTATCGGGCCGAATACAGATACGCAGTATTTT.